Below are 27 T cell receptor beta chains sequenced from a single sample in a study of OX40 agonist ivuxolimab in advanced cancers. Sequenced by immunoSEQ multiplex PCR; TCRdb stores in-frame clones only, minus some. The table records approximately 52,000 clones, about four fifths of them present only once. This specimen consisted of CD4+ or CD8+ T cells sorted from blood, obtained in a trial of the OX40 agonist ivuxolimab. These receptors all come from an adult with an advanced solid tumor such as melanoma, head and neck, liver or kidney cancer.

In nucleotides, the CDR3 is TGTGCCAGTAGTATCGCTCGGCAGGGGTTTGGCTACACCTTC. Protein: CASSIARQGFGYTF. This rearrangement joins TRBV19 to TRBJ1-2; the D gene is possibly TRBD1 (6 bases). The CDR3 loop spans 14 amino acids. Germline values: CDR1 LNHDA, CDR2 SQIVND (reference sequence). V was trimmed by 3 bases and J by 7 bases, leaving 15 bases between them.

The chain links TRBV2 to TRBJ1-3; D may be TRBD1 (5 bases). Germline V gives CDR1 SNHLY, CDR2 FYNNEI. The CDR3 has 17 residues. V was clipped by 9 bases and J by 0 bases, with 21 bases between them. CDR3 sequence (DNA): TGTGCCAGACAGGTTCGTGGCTACTATGACTCTGGAAACACCATATATTTT. The encoded protein is CARQVRGYYDSGNTIYF.

The chain is built from TRBV6-5 and TRBJ2-7; D gene uncertain. Germline V gives CDR1 MNHEY, CDR2 SVGAGI. The CDR3 extends over 13 amino acids. Trimming removed 5 bases from V and 6 bases from J, with 14 bases in between. The CDR3 nucleotides are TGTGCCAGCAGTAACGGACCGGGTCTCGAGCAGTACTTC. As protein: CASSNGPGLEQYF.

V and J are TRBV5-4 and TRBJ1-2, with 7 bases aligning to TRBD1. Trimming cost V 3 bases and J 1 base; bases outside gene matches: 3. The CDR3 is 14 amino acids. CDR1 SGHNT and CDR2 YYREEE come from the germline V gene (reference sequence). This CDR3 reads CASSWDSINYGYTF. CDR3 in DNA: TGTGCCAGCAGCTGGGACAGCATTAACTATGGCTACACCTTC.

The V gene is TRBV6-1, the J gene TRBJ1-2, with a possible D match to TRBD1 (5 bases). Germline CDR1 is MNHNS and CDR2 is SASEGT. The CDR3 is made up of 15 amino acids. V lost 0 bases to trimming and J lost 4 bases, with 12 bases between them. The CDR3 is CASSEAPGVGYGYTF. The CDR3 nucleotides read TGTGCCAGCAGTGAAGCTCCGGGGGTTGGCTATGGCTACACCTTC.

This chain connects TRBV5-1 to TRBJ1-2; D ambiguous. This CDR3 spans 14 amino acids. CDR1 is SGHRS, CDR2 YFSETQ, per germline. The germline V and J ends were trimmed by 0 bases and 6 bases, with 12 bases remaining between them. The CDR3 DNA is TGCGCCAGCAGCTTGGTTCCGGGAATCGATGGCTACACCTTC. This codes for CASSLVPGIDGYTF.

This chain joins TRBV5-4 and TRBJ1-1, with D hard to call. The CDR3 runs 16 residues. Trimming shortened V by 0 bases and J by 7 bases, and 19 bases separated the two germline ends. The V gene's germline CDR1 is SGHNT and CDR2 YYREEE (reference sequence). CDR3 DNA: TGTGCCAGCAGCTTGGATACGAGGCGTAGGAAGATTGAAGCTTTCTTT. It yields the protein CASSLDTRRRKIEAFF. The full variable domain, in which reference TRBV5-4 and TRBJ1-1 provide the parts outside the CDR3, is ETGVTQSPTHLIKTRGQQVTLRCSSQSGHNTVSWYQQALGQGPQFIFQYYREEENGRGNFPPRFSGLQFPNYSSELNVNALELDDSALYLCASSLDTRRRKIEAFFGQGTRLTVV.

V is TRBV19 and J is TRBJ2-5; D unresolved. V dropped 9 bases and J dropped 1 base, with 12 bases sitting between them. CDR3 length: 13 residues. CDR1 is LNHDA, CDR2 SQIVND, per germline (reference sequence). CDR3 in DNA: TGTGCCAGCCGGCCTAGAGGCCAAGAGACCCAGTACTTC. It codes for CASRPRGQETQYF.

The chain uses TRBV25-1 and TRBJ2-7; 9 bases are a match to TRBD1. J lost 4 bases, V lost 8 bases, and 12 bases had no gene match. Germline CDR1 MGHDK, CDR2 SYGVNS. The CDR3 is 15 residues long. CDR3 in DNA: TGTGCCAGCTCTCCGACAGGGGGTCTAGGATACGAGCAGTACTTC. As protein: CASSPTGGLGYEQYF.

This clone has a handful of counts. The rearrangement joins TRBV4-1 to TRBJ1-6; no clear D gene. V shed 1 base and J shed 13 bases, with 11 bases lying between them. CDR1 MGHRA and CDR2 YSYEKL come from the germline V gene. The CDR3 consists of 13 residues. CDR3 amino acids: CASSQGTDSPLHF. The CDR3 DNA reads TGCGCCAGCAGCCAAGGGACGGACTCCCCCCTCCACTTT.

V usage is TRBV29-1 and J usage is TRBJ2-5; 7 bases agree with TRBD1. Germline CDR1 is SQVTM and CDR2 is ANQGSEA. V trimming: 5 bases; J trimming: 2 bases; junction bases outside the gene matches: 8. The CDR3 covers 14 residues. DNA for the CDR3: TGCAGCGTTTCCCAAGGGGGCCTTCAAGAGACCCAGTACTTC. This sequence encodes CSVSQGGLQETQYF.

The J gene is TRBJ1-1, the V gene TRBV6-5, with 9 bases identical to TRBD1. The CDR3 runs to 15 residues. Germline loops: CDR1 MNHEY, CDR2 SVGAGI. V trimming: 6 bases; J trimming: 4 bases; junction bases outside the gene matches: 9. The CDR3 nucleotides read TGTGCCAGCAGCTCGGGACAGGGCCGCTCCACTGAAGCTTTCTTT. Encoded protein: CASSSGQGRSTEAFF.

The chain recombines TRBV7-2 with TRBJ2-5; 16 nucleotides align to TRBD2. CDR1 is SGHTA, CDR2 FQGNSA, per germline. The V and J ends lost 3 bases and 4 bases, in that order; junction bases with no gene match: 5. The CDR3 covers 17 residues. CDR3 loop: CASSLGLAGGPRETQYF. The CDR3 DNA sequence: TGTGCCAGCAGCTTGGGACTAGCGGGAGGGCCGCGAGAGACCCAGTACTTC.

The J gene is TRBJ2-1, the V gene TRBV15, with 7 bases fitting TRBD1. The CDR3 sequence is 15 residues long. Germline CDR1 reads LNHNV; CDR2 reads YYDKDF (reference sequence). Trimming took 5 bases from V and 7 from J; bases not matched to a gene: 11. CDR3 DNA: TGTGCCACCAGCGCCCAACAGGGGTTTGGTAATGAGCAGTTCTTC. Amino acids: CATSAQQGFGNEQFF.

This clone appeared once. The chain recombines TRBV7-3 with TRBJ2-5, with 7 positions matching TRBD1. The CDR3 is made up of 13 amino acids. V was pared by 5 bases and J by 0 bases, with 0 bases of the junction left unmatched. Germline V gene data show CDR1 as SGHTA and CDR2 as FQGTGA. Here the CDR3 reads CASSGTDQETQYF. The CDR3 DNA reads TGTGCCAGCAGCGGGACAGACCAAGAGACCCAGTACTTC.

This clone was observed a handful of times. The V call is TRBV7-9, the J call TRBJ1-2, with a weak D call TRBD1 (6 bases). The V and J ends lost 5 bases and 6 bases respectively, with 16 bases between them. This CDR3 is built from 14 residues. Germline assignment: CDR1 SEHNR and CDR2 FQNEAQ (reference sequence). Here the CDR3 reads CASSPTGAQDGYTF. As DNA, the CDR3 is TGTGCCAGCAGCCCGACAGGCGCCCAAGATGGCTACACCTTC.

The chain has TRBV5-1 and TRBJ1-2; no clear D gene. The CDR3 length is 13 residues. V lost 0 bases, J lost 4 bases, and 7 bases lay in between. The V gene's germline CDR1 is SGHRS and CDR2 YFSETQ. The CDR3 nucleotides are TGCGCCAGCAGCTTGGAAACAGCCTATGGCTACACCTTC. Translating it yields CASSLETAYGYTF.

The gene calls are TRBV5-1 and TRBJ1-2; D gene uncertain. This CDR3 region has 15 residues. Germline CDR1 and CDR2: SGHRS and YFSETQ. V was clipped by 0 bases and J by 2 bases, with 11 bases between them. The CDR3 region has the DNA TGCGCCAGCAGCTTGGCCCAGGCAAGAAACTATGGCTACACCTTC. This gives the protein CASSLAQARNYGYTF.

The chain joins TRBV4-1 to TRBJ2-2, with 9 positions matching TRBD2. CDR3 length equals 18 residues. Germline loops: CDR1 MGHRA, CDR2 YSYEKL. Trimming took 2 bases from V and 1 from J; bases not matched to a gene: 8. Here the CDR3 reads CASSQTGGTSRNTGELFF. CDR3 in DNA: TGCGCCAGCAGCCAAACGGGGGGGACTAGCAGGAACACCGGGGAGCTGTTTTTT.

The V and J genes are TRBV7-2 and TRBJ2-1, with 7 bases aligning to TRBD2. The CDR3 runs to 16 residues. The germline V gene encodes CDR1 SGHTA and CDR2 FQGNSA. J was trimmed by 1 base and V by 7 bases; bases with no gene match: 10. CDR3 sequence (DNA): TGTGCCAGCACCCTGACTAGCAGTATTTCCTACAATGAGCAGTTCTTC. Its translation: CASTLTSSISYNEQFF.

This clone came up once. This chain's CDR3 is CASSLLQGREAFF. DNA of the CDR3: TGTGCCAGCAGCTTACTTCAGGGGAGGGAGGCTTTCTTT. V and J are TRBV7-2 and TRBJ1-1, with D perhaps TRBD1 (6 bases). The CDR3 has 13 amino acids. V lost 2 bases and J 11 bases, leaving 15 bases between the germline ends. From germline, CDR1 is SGHTA and CDR2 FQGNSA. The full variable domain, in which reference TRBV7-2 and TRBJ1-1 provide the parts outside the CDR3, is GAGVSQSPSNKVTEKGKDVELRCDPISGHTALYWYRQSLGQGLEFLIYFQGNSAPDKSGLPSDRFSAERTGGSVSTLTIQRTQQEDSAVYLCASSLLQGREAFFGQGTRLTVV.

This chain links TRBV4-3 with TRBJ2-3, with D unresolved. The V end was cut by 4 bases, the J end by 1 base, with 18 bases between. The CDR3 is 17 residues long. Germline V gene data show CDR1 as LGHNA and CDR2 as YSLEER. The CDR3 DNA reads TGCGCCAGCAGCCCTGCTGGTCTGGGGTTGGGCACAGATACGCAGTATTTT. Encoded protein: CASSPAGLGLGTDTQYF.

The V and J genes are TRBV7-9 and TRBJ1-2; D is uncertain. The germline V and J ends were trimmed by 4 bases and 11 bases, with 26 bases remaining between them. The CDR3 spans 16 residues. CDR1 and CDR2 from the germline V gene are SEHNR and FQNEAQ (reference sequence). As DNA, the CDR3 is TGTGCCAGCAGCTATATAGTAACAGCCAAACCAGTCGGGTACACCTTC. Translating it yields CASSYIVTAKPVGYTF.

The chain recombines TRBV6-5 with TRBJ2-5; D remains unclear. This CDR3 has 12 amino acids. In germline, CDR1 is MNHEY, CDR2 SVGAGI. The V and J ends lost 8 bases and 7 bases respectively, with 14 bases between them. CDR3 in DNA: TGTGCCAGCGCCACCTCTACTGGGACCCAGTACTTC. Translated: CASATSTGTQYF.

This clone turned up a few times. CDR3 protein: CASSSGGAYEQYF. Written as DNA, the CDR3 is TGTGCCAGCTCTAGCGGGGGGGCCTACGAGCAGTACTTC. The rearrangement links TRBV7-8 to TRBJ2-7; 12 nucleotides match TRBD2. Looked up from germline, CDR1 is SGHVS and CDR2 is FQNEAQ. The CDR3 length is 13 residues. V dropped 8 bases and J dropped 2; count of bases not matched to a gene: 1.

This sequence joins TRBV4-1 and TRBJ2-7; 8 nucleotides line up with TRBD1. Germline CDR1 and CDR2: MGHRA and YSYEKL. V lost 0 bases, J lost 2 bases, and 6 bases stayed unmatched. The CDR3 contains 16 residues. The CDR3 protein is CASSQEPGTGPYEQYF. CDR3 nucleotides: TGCGCCAGCAGCCAAGAACCGGGGACAGGACCCTACGAGCAGTACTTC.

This rearrangement joins TRBV27 to TRBJ2-2; D is unclear. CDR3 size: 11 residues. The germline CDR1 and CDR2 sequences are MNHEY and SMNVEV (reference sequence). Deletions cut 10 bases from V and 6 bases from J, with 9 bases between. Here the CDR3 DNA reads TGTGCCACCCGAAGGGCCGGGGAGCTGTTTTTT. Translated, it gives CATRRAGELFF.